This TCR beta chain came from a study of breast tumors, draining lymph nodes, adjacent tissues. Breast cancer patients provided tissue from their axillary draining lymph nodes. This clonotype was counted ten times or more. Antigen unknown. Whole-study results and caveats: Luminal-like breast cancer showed significantly higher tumor–nontumor repertoire similarity than basal-like. Most tumor T cells seemingly derive from lymph node, then expand in tumor.

TCRdb reprocessed the multiplex PCR reads via MiXCR and lists one record per CDR3 protein. The sample holds about 140,000 distinct CDR3 sequences, 20% to 25% seen once. Germline-derived CDR1 and CDR2 are MNHEY and SVGAGI. V shed 0 bases, J shed 4 bases, and the junction held 3 bases outside the gene matches. The CDR3 is made up of 17 amino acids. Sequencing was performed on axillary lymph node tissue. V gene TRBV6-5 combines with J gene TRBJ2-1; TRBD2 aligns across 13 bases. The TCR sequence derives from a female donor with breast cancer. Some clones in this sample may be carry-over from other donors' samples. The CDR3 sequence is CASSYSLLAGGYNEQFF. In nucleotides, the CDR3 is TGTGCCAGCAGTTACTCCCTACTAGCGGGAGGGTACAATGAGCAGTTCTTC.